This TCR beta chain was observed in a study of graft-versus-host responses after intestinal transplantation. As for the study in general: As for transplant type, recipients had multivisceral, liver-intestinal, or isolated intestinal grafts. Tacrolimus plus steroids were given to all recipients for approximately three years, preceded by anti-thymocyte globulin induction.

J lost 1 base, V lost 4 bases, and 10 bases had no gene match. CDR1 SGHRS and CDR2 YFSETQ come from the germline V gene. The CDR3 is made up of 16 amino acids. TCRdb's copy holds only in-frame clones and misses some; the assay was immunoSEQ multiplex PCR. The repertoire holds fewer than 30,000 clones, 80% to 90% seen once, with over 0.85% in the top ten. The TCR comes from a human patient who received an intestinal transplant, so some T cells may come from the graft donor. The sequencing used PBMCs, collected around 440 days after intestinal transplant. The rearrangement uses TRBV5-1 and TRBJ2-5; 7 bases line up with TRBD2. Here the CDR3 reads CASSLGWTRSQETQYF. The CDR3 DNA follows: TGCGCCAGCAGCCTGGGGTGGACTAGGTCCCAAGAGACCCAGTACTTC.